This T cell receptor beta chain was recovered during a study of cytomegalovirus exposure and HLA in healthy donors (dated by TCRdb to the late 2010s). Looking at the study overall: The 650 to 750 repertoires of the first cohort and the 120 validation repertoires were produced on the same platform, according to a later analysis. The study aimed to test whether signatures of past pathogen exposure could be identified by cataloging public T cell receptors. A separate validation cohort of roughly 110 different subjects was used in addition to the approximately 640-subject first cohort. To predict cytomegalovirus infection status, the study brought together high-throughput TCR immunosequencing, statistical association of individual TCRs with disease status, and machine learning.

Library preparation was by the immunoSEQ multiplex PCR assay. Per the authors' processing: A statistical classification framework was built for diagnosing cytomegalovirus status from the catalog of TCR beta chain sequences. TCRdb took this table from immuneACCESS and kept in-frame rearrangements with V and J called. Such tables lack part of the clones; where checked against another copy, unresolved V genes explain under half of the gap, and the rest is unexplained. The D gene and trimming were derived from the DNA, and the V and J assignments and clone size from that table. This sample holds fewer than 100,000 clones; approximately 90% were observed only once. The top ten clonotypes cover around 2.1% of the sample. The donors belonged to the validation cohort of about 120 subjects, which was separate from the roughly 670-subject first cohort. Remarks on this clone: What antigen it recognizes has not been identified. Within one base of it there is no much larger clone, and no base qualities were kept.

The CDR1 and CDR2 encoded by the germline V gene are SGHTA and FQGTGA. V is cut by 7 bases and J by 0 bases, and the space between the germline ends is 18 bases. From the cysteine up to the phenylalanine, the CDR3 has a length of 16 residues. Only the CDR3 part of the read is kept: 48 bases, read in frame from the first base. The paper as a whole reports these results and caveats: The classifier was reported to diagnose cytomegalovirus status with high specificity and sensitivity in both the original and validation cohorts. Most TCR sequences were observed very rarely across donors, whereas some public TCRs were present in many individuals. The study listed 164 TCR beta chains as associated with cytomegalovirus. A later analysis found that TCRs clustered in the first cohort also tended to co-occur in the approximately 120 validation repertoires, with 90% to 95% of cluster scores above 0. According to the authors, the approach could potentially be generalized to other disease states and immunological phenotypes. In vitro tests confirmed that three of the cytomegalovirus-associated TCR beta chains recognize cytomegalovirus antigens. All 120 or so repertoires were used to score co-occurrence in the validation cohort in a later analysis, because that analysis had no HLA typing for the cohort.

The V and J segments used are TRBV7-3 and TRBJ1-1, with the D gene not confidently named. This TCR derives from a man aged 30-40 years in good health and CMV-seronegative. The sequencing input was PBMCs. The CDR3 sequence is CASTLTAGGLNTEAFF. The DNA sequence is as follows: TGTGCCAGCACCCTAACGGCGGGAGGGCTGAACACTGAAGCTTTCTTT.